This passage covers 16 T cell receptor beta chains from one sample sequenced in a study of cytomegalovirus exposure and HLA in healthy donors. 60 Vbeta and 13 Jbeta primers were used in PCR. The table came from immunoSEQ multiplex PCR; TCRdb's copy has only in-frame clones and leaves some out. This repertoire shows approximately 210,000 clones, over 60% found once; its top ten account for about 1%. The sequenced sample consisted of PBMCs. These receptors came from a woman between 40 and 55 years old in good health and CMV-seronegative.

The chain combines TRBV7-3 with TRBJ2-2; TRBD1 might be the D (6 bases). V lost 2 bases and J 5 bases, leaving 15 bases between the germline ends. This CDR3 contains 16 residues. Germline V gene sequence: CDR1 SGHTA, CDR2 FQGTGA. Here the CDR3 DNA reads TGTGCCAGCAGCTTAGCGTCCTCCAGGGGAACCGGGGAGCTGTTTTTT. It yields the protein CASSLASSRGTGELFF.

The chain couples TRBV29-1 to TRBJ2-3; TRBD1 matches 9 bases. Per the germline V gene, CDR1 is SQVTM and CDR2 is ANQGSEA. The CDR3 consists of 15 residues. J was trimmed by 0 bases and V by 3 bases; bases with no gene match: 4. The CDR3 DNA sequence: TGCAGCGTTGAGGGGACAGGGTCCAGCACAGATACGCAGTATTTT. Protein product: CSVEGTGSSTDTQYF.

This chain connects TRBV7-8 to TRBJ2-1; 11 bases agree with TRBD2. This CDR3 has 13 residues. The V segment lost 5 bases and the J segment 7 bases; nucleotides outside the gene matches: 1. Germline CDR1 is SGHVS and CDR2 is FQNEAQ. CDR3 sequence reads: CASSRTSGNEQFF. The CDR3 bases are TGTGCCAGCAGCAGGACTAGCGGGAATGAGCAGTTCTTC.

V and J are TRBV5-4 and TRBJ2-2; 8 nucleotides match TRBD2. This CDR3 comprises 16 residues. CDR1 and CDR2 (germline): SGHNT, YYREEE (reference sequence). After removal of 3 bases from V and 2 bases from J, the junction contained 6 bases not matched to a gene. The CDR3 loop is CASSSSGLANTGELFF. The CDR3 DNA reads TGTGCCAGCAGCTCCTCCGGACTAGCAAACACCGGGGAGCTGTTTTTT.

The chain links TRBV6-1 to TRBJ2-7, with a weak D call TRBD1 (5 bases). CDR1 and CDR2 from the germline V gene are MNHNS and SASEGT. V gave up 0 bases and J gave up 2 bases, with 8 bases separating them. This CDR3 contains 14 residues. The CDR3 protein is CASSEAGAAYEQYV. In DNA form, the CDR3 reads TGTGCCAGCAGTGAAGCAGGGGCCGCCTACGAGCAGTACGTC.

The chain is built from TRBV5-1 and TRBJ1-1; TRBD1 might be the D (6 bases). Trimming took 1 base from V and 3 from J, leaving 7 bases between them. Germline V gene lookup returns CDR1 SGHRS and CDR2 YFSETQ. The CDR3 contains 13 residues. DNA for the CDR3: TGCGCCAGCAGCTTGCGGACAGACACTGAAGCTTTCTTT. Amino acid sequence: CASSLRTDTEAFF. Full variable domain (outside the CDR3, taken from reference TRBV5-1 and TRBJ1-1): KAGVTQTPRYLIKTRGQQVTLSCSPISGHRSVSWYQQTPGQGLQFLFEYFSETQRNKGNFPGRFSGRQFSNSRSEMNVSTLELGDSALYLCASSLRTDTEAFFGQGTRLTVV.

V usage is TRBV4-3 and J usage is TRBJ1-3, with a weak D call TRBD1 (6 bases). Germline V CDR1 and CDR2: LGHNA, YSLEER. CDR3 length: 17 amino acids. V lost 2 bases and J lost 3, with 17 bases in between. CDR3 loop: CASSQRGGREFGNTIYF. CDR3 coding DNA: TGCGCCAGCAGCCAAAGGGGGGGCAGGGAATTTGGAAACACCATATATTTT.

This rearrangement joins TRBV10-3 to TRBJ1-2, with TRBD1 identical over 10 bases. V dropped 4 bases and J dropped 2; count of bases not matched to a gene: 7. The CDR3 consists of 16 residues. Germline loops: CDR1 ENHRY, CDR2 SYGVKD. CDR3 coding DNA: TGTGCCATCAGTGGGCCGACAGGGGGCTCAAACTATGGCTACACCTTC. As protein: CAISGPTGGSNYGYTF.

This chain connects TRBV4-3 to TRBJ2-1; D is possibly TRBD1 (5 bases). The CDR3 is made up of 15 amino acids. Per the germline V gene, CDR1 is LGHNA and CDR2 is YSLEER. Between the trimmed V and J ends, which lost 1 base and 8 bases, there was a span of 15 bases. Written as DNA, the CDR3 is TGCGCCAGCAGCCAAGTAGGACAAGGGGTGGATGAGCAGTTCTTC. Its protein is CASSQVGQGVDEQFF.

The V and J genes are TRBV9 and TRBJ2-3; the D gene is possibly TRBD2 (6 bases). Germline CDR1 and CDR2: SGDLS and YYNGEE. This CDR3 region has 16 residues. Trimming took 0 bases from V and 2 from J, leaving 13 bases between them. The CDR3 sequence: CASSVGMGGTTDTQYF. The DNA of the CDR3 is TGTGCCAGCAGCGTAGGGATGGGCGGGACCACAGATACGCAGTATTTT. Combining the CDR3 with reference TRBV9 and TRBJ2-3 gives the whole variable domain DSGVTQTPKHLITATGQRVTLRCSPRSGDLSVYWYQQSLDQGLQFLIQYYNGEERAKGNILERFSAQQFPDLHSELNLSSLELGDSALYFCASSVGMGGTTDTQYFGPGTRLTVL.

The chain joins TRBV6-5 to TRBJ1-3; D unclear. The germline gives CDR1 MNHEY, CDR2 SVGAGI. This CDR3 has 14 residues. With 7 bases removed from V and 0 bases from J, the gap between germline ends came to 10 bases. The CDR3 sequence: CASKPYLSGNTIYF. The CDR3 region has the DNA TGTGCCAGCAAGCCCTACCTCTCTGGAAACACCATATATTTT.

In its sample, this clone was seen once. The rearrangement links TRBV6-5 to TRBJ2-1; a possible D gene is TRBD2 (6 bases). The CDR3 runs 16 residues. From germline, CDR1 is MNHEY and CDR2 SVGAGI. V gave up 3 bases and J gave up 0 bases, with 12 bases separating them. In DNA, the CDR3 is TGTGCCAGCAGTTATAGCGGCCAAAGCTCCTACAATGAGCAGTTCTTC. Residues: CASSYSGQSSYNEQFF.

In this sample, this clone turned up a few times. The chain carries TRBV4-2 and TRBJ1-5; no firm D call. V lost 3 bases, J lost 1 base, and 7 bases lay in between. This CDR3 region has 14 residues. Germline lookup yields CDR1 LGHNA and CDR2 YNFKEQ. Here the CDR3 DNA reads TGTGCCAGCAGCCAGGACTTAAGCAATCAGCCCCAGCATTTT. Amino acids: CASSQDLSNQPQHF.

In this sample, this clone turned up a few times. The chain carries TRBV7-2 and TRBJ2-2, with D possibly being TRBD2 (6 bases). Trimming shortened V by 3 bases and J by 2 bases, and 10 bases separated the two germline ends. The CDR3 consists of 15 residues. Germline CDR1 and CDR2: SGHTA and FQGNSA. The CDR3: CASSFSGTNTGELFF. The CDR3 bases are TGTGCCAGCAGCTTCTCCGGGACTAACACCGGGGAGCTGTTTTTT.

This clone was seen a handful of times. The chain couples TRBV27 to TRBJ2-7; D is possibly TRBD2 (6 bases). V gave up 0 bases and J gave up 3 bases, with 9 bases separating them. This CDR3 contains 14 residues. From germline, CDR1 is MNHEY and CDR2 SMNVEV (reference sequence). This CDR3 is CASSLSGLLYEQYF. The CDR3 region has the DNA TGTGCCAGCAGTTTATCTGGACTACTCTACGAGCAGTACTTC.

The chain joins TRBV5-5 to TRBJ1-2; no definite D call. Germline V lookup: CDR1 SGHKS, CDR2 YYEKEE (reference sequence). Trimming took off 1 base at V and 8 bases at J, with 12 bases between the two ends. The CDR3 totals 13 residues. CDR3 region: CASSLYEARGYTF. The CDR3 coding sequence is TGTGCCAGCAGCTTGTACGAGGCGAGGGGCTACACCTTC.